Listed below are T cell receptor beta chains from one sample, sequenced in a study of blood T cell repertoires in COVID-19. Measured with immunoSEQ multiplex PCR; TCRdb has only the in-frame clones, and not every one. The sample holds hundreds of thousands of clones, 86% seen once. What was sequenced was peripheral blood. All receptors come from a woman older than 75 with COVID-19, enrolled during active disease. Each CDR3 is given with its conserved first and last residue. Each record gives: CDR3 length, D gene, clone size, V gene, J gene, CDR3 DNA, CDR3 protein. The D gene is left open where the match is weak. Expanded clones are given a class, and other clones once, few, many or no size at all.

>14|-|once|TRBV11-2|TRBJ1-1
TGTGCCAGCAGCCTTACCAGGGGGAACACTGAAGCTTTCTTT
CASSLTRGNTEAFF
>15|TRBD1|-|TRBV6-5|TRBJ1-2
TGTGCCAGCAGACAAGACAGGGAATCATATTATGGCTACACCTTC
CASRQDRESYYGYTF
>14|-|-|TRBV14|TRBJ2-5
TGTGCCAGCAGCCAATCCGCACTTGTTGTGACCCAGTACTTC
CASSQSALVVTQYF
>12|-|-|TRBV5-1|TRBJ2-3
TGCGCCAGCAGCTCTCTTCGGGATACGCAGTATTTT
CASSSLRDTQYF
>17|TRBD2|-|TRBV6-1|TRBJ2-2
TGTGCCAGCAGTGAAACGGGACTACCCTCCAACACCGGGGAGCTGTTTTTT
CASSETGLPSNTGELFF
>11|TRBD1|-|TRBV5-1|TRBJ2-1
TGCGCCAGCAACACAGGGGCTGAGCAGTTCTTC
CASNTGAEQFF
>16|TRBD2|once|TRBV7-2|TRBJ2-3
TGTGCCAGCAGCGTCGCTAGCGGGGGGAAGTCAGATACGCAGTATTTT
CASSVASGGKSDTQYF
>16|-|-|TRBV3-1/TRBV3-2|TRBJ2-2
TGTGCCAGCAGCCTTCCCGTCGCCCCGAGGACCGGGGAGCTGTTTTTT
CASSLPVAPRTGELFF
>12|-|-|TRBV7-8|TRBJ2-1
TGTGCCAGCAGCTTCATCGGCGGGGAGCAGTTCTTC
CASSFIGGEQFF
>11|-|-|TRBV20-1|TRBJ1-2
TGCAGTGCTAAGGGGGTCCATGGCTACACCTTC
CSAKGVHGYTF
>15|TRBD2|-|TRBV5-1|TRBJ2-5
TGCGCCAGCAGCATGAGCGGTAGCGGGGAAGAGACCCAGTACTTC
CASSMSGSGEETQYF
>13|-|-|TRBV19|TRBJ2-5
TGTGCCAGTAGTATTTCTGGCGGGGAGACCCAGTACTTC
CASSISGGETQYF
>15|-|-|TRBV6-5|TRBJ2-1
TGTGCCAGCAGTTACTTTGTGGGGGGGGGCCATGAGCAGTTCTTC
CASSYFVGGGHEQFF
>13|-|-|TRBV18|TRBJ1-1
TGTGCCAGCTCACCGCGGCTGAACACTGAAGCTTTCTTT
CASSPRLNTEAFF
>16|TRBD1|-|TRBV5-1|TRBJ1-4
TGCGCCAGCAGCTTGGAGGGACAGGGATCTAATGAAAAACTGTTTTTT
CASSLEGQGSNEKLFF
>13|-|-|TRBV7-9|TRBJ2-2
TGTGCCAGCAGGAGGAGGAACACCGGGGAGCTGTTTTTT
CASRRRNTGELFF
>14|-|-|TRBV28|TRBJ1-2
TGTGCCAGCAGTTTCCAAGAGGCGGTCTATGGCTACACCTTC
CASSFQEAVYGYTF
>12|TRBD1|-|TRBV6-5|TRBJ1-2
TGTGCCAGCCGAGGACAGGGCAGCGGCTACACCTTC
CASRGQGSGYTF
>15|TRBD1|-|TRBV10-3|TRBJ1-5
TGTGCCATCAGTGAGGGACAGGGCGGCAATCAGCCCCAGCATTTT
CAISEGQGGNQPQHF
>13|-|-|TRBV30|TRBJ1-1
TGTGCCTGGAGACTGCCGTCCGGCACTGAAGCTTTCTTT
CAWRLPSGTEAFF
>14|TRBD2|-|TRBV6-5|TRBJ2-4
TGTGCCAGCAGACCTACGACTAGCGGGAACATTCAGTACTTC
CASRPTTSGNIQYF
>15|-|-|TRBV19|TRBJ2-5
TGTGCCAGTAGTATAGGAGGCGGGCGCGCAGAGACCCAGTACTTC
CASSIGGGRAETQYF
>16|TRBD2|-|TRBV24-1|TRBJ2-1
TGTGCCACCAGTGATGTAAGCGGGGGACTTTACAATGAGCAGTTCTTC
CATSDVSGGLYNEQFF
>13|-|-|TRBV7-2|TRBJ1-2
TGTGCCAGCAGCAGGACAGCCTCATATGGCTACACCTTC
CASSRTASYGYTF
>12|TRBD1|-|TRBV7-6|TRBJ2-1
TGTGCCAGCAGCCTTCCGGGACAGGGGGCCTTCTTC
CASSLPGQGAFF
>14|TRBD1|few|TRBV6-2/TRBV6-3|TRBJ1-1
TGTGCCAGCAGTTACCCGACAGGGGCCACTGAAGCTTTCTTT
CASSYPTGATEAFF
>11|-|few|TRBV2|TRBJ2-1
TGTGCCAGCAGGAACTCGGGTGAGCAGTTCTTC
CASRNSGEQFF
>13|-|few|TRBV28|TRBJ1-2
TGTGCCAGCAGTTTAGCAAGCTCCTATGGCTACACCTTC
CASSLASSYGYTF
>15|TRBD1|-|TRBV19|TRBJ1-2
TGTGCCAGTAGTATCTCGACAGGGGGAAGCTATGGCTACACCTTC
CASSISTGGSYGYTF
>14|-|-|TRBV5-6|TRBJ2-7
TGTGCCAGCAGCTTGCTGGGCAGGGTCAACGAGCAGTACTTC
CASSLLGRVNEQYF
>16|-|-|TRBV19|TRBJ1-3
TGTGCCAGTAGTCCGGACAGCCTCAGCTCTGGAAACACCATATATTTT
CASSPDSLSSGNTIYF
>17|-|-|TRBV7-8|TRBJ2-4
TGTGCCAGCAGCTTAGGGACAGCTAGGATAGCCAAAAACATTCAGTACTTC
CASSLGTARIAKNIQYF
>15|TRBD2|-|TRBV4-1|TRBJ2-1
TGCGCCAGCAGCGCCCTCCTAGCGGGGCGTAATGAGCAGTTCTTC
CASSALLAGRNEQFF
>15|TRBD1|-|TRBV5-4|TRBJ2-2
TGTGCCAGCAGTACCGGGACAGGGGACACCGGGGAGCTGTTTTTT
CASSTGTGDTGELFF
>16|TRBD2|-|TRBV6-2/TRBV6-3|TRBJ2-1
TGTGCCAGCAGTTACTCGACGGGGGGGGCCTACAATGAGCAGTTCTTC
CASSYSTGGAYNEQFF
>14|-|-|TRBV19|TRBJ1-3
TGTGCCAGTAGTACCCCTGACATAGGAAACACCATATATTTT
CASSTPDIGNTIYF
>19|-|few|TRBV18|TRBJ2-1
TGTGCCAGCTCACCAGGAGCGGTGGTAAATGCTGACTCCTACAATGAGCAGTTCTTC
CASSPGAVVNADSYNEQFF
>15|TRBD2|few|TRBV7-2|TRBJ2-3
TGTGCCAGCAGTTTTAGCGGGCTACGCACAGATACGCAGTATTTT
CASSFSGLRTDTQYF
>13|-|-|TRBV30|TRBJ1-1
TGTGCCTGGTCAGGGGCATTGAACACTGAAGCTTTCTTT
CAWSGALNTEAFF
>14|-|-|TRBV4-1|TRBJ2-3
TGCGCCAGCAGCCGGGGCGGATACACAGATACGCAGTATTTT
CASSRGGYTDTQYF
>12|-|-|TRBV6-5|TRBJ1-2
TGTGCCAGCAGTCGGGAGTTGCGGGGCTACACCTTC
CASSRELRGYTF
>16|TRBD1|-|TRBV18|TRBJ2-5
TGTGCCAGCTCATCTCTACAGGGGGCGACACAAGAGACCCAGTACTTC
CASSSLQGATQETQYF
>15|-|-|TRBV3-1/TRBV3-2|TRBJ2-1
TGTGCCAGCAGCCGGCTCGGGGGTGCAATCGATGAGCAGTTCTTC
CASSRLGGAIDEQFF
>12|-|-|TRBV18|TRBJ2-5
TGTGCCAGCTCACCAAGGGGAGAGACCCAGTACTTC
CASSPRGETQYF
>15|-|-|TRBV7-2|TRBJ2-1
TGTGCCAGCAGCCCAGGGAACTACGGGTGGAATGAGCAGTTCTTC
CASSPGNYGWNEQFF
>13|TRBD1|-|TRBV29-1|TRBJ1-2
TGCAGCGTCTTCCGGGACAGGGGGCAAGGCTACACCTTC
CSVFRDRGQGYTF
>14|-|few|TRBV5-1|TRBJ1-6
TGCGCCAGCAGCTTGGAGCCGTCGAATTCACCCCTCCACTTT
CASSLEPSNSPLHF
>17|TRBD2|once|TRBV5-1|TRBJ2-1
TGCGCCAGCAGCTTGGCCGGGCTAGCGGGGGGTTACAATGAGCAGTTCTTC
CASSLAGLAGGYNEQFF
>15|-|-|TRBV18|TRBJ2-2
TGTGCCAGCTCACCAATGGCCGGGTTAACGGGGGAGCTGTTTTTT
CASSPMAGLTGELFF
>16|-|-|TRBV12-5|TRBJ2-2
TGTGCTAGTGGTTTCGGAACAGGAACGAACACCGGGGAGCTGTTTTTT
CASGFGTGTNTGELFF
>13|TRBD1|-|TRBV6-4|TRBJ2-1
TGTGCCAGCAGTCGGGACAGGTACAATGAGCAGTTCTTC
CASSRDRYNEQFF
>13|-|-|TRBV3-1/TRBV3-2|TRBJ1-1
TGTGCCAGCAGCCAAACAAGATATAATGAAGCTTTCTTT
CASSQTRYNEAFF
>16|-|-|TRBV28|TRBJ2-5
TGTGCCAGCAGTCCCCTCCGGGGGTCGATAGAGGAGACCCAGTACTTC
CASSPLRGSIEETQYF
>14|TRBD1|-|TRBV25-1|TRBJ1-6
TGTGCCAGCTCACGGACAGGACCTAATTCACCCCTCCACTTT
CASSRTGPNSPLHF
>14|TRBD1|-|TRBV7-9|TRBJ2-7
TGTGCCAGCAGCTCAGGGGGCCCTACCTACGAGCAGTACTTC
CASSSGGPTYEQYF
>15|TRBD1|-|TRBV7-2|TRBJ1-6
TGTGCCAGCAGCTCCCGACAGGGGGCCAATTCACCCCTCCACTTT
CASSSRQGANSPLHF
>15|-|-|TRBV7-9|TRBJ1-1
TGTGCCAGCAGCTTAGGGTGGGGGGTAAACACTGAAGCTTTCTTT
CASSLGWGVNTEAFF
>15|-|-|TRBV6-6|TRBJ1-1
TGTGCCAGCAGTGACTACCGGGGAGTGAACACTGAAGCTTTCTTT
CASSDYRGVNTEAFF
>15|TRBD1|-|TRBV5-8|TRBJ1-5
TGTGCCAGCAGCGCGGGACAGTATAGCAATCAGCCCCAGCATTTT
CASSAGQYSNQPQHF